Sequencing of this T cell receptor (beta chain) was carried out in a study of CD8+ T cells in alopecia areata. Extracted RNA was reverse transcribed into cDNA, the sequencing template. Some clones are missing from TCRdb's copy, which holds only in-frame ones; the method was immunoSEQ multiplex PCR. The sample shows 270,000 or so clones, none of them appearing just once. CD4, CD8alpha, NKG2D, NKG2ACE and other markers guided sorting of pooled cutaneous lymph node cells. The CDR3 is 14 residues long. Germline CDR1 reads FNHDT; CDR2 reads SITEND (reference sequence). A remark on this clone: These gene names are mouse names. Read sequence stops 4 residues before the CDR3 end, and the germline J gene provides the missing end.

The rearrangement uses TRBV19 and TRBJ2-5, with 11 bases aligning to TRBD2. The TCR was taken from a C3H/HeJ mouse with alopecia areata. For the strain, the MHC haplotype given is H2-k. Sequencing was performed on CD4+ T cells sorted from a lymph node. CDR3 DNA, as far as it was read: TGTGCCAGCAGTAACTGGGGGGGCGAGGAC. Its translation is CASSNWGGED. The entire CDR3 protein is CASSNWGGEDTQYF. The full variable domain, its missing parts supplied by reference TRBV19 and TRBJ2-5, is GGIITQTPKFLIGQEGQKLTLKCQQNFNHDTMYWYRQDSGKGLRLIYYSITENDLQKGDLSEGYDASREKKSSFSLTVTSAQKNEMAVFLCASSNWGGEDTQYFGPGTRLLVL.